This entry concerns a single T cell receptor (beta chain). The sample comes from a study of blood T cell repertoires in COVID-19. Study as a whole: Material from acute and convalescent COVID-19 was sourced from the United States, Italy and Spain.

Trimming cost V 3 bases and J 7 bases, with 9 bases left between them. Germline lookup yields CDR1 MNHEY and CDR2 SMNVEV (reference sequence). The CDR3 is made up of 13 amino acids. Study processing details: Amplifying reference gene primers gave estimates of nucleated cell counts. Sequencing was performed with immunoSEQ multiplex PCR; in TCRdb, only in-frame clones are kept and a portion is missing. The V and J calls and clone size were taken over from that table, and D and trimming were inferred from the DNA. The table shows some 67,000 clones, with roughly 90% occurring only once. This TCR was recovered from a woman aged 55-70 years with acute or convalescent COVID-19. Sample: peripheral blood. The chain employs TRBV27 and TRBJ1-4, with unresolved D. CDR3 nucleotide sequence: TGTGCCAGCAGTTTGAGGTCCATTGAAAAACTGTTTTTT. Residues: CASSLRSIEKLFF.